The source of this TCR beta chain is a study of T cells in Graves' hyperthyroidism and ophthalmopathy. There are many counts of this clonotype. Amplification targeted TCR beta CDR3 regions from RNA transcripts. The primer set for the first-round RT-PCR of the TCR CDR3 was HTBI. TCRdb analysed the multiplex PCR reads with MiXCR anew, one entry per CDR3 protein. The sample comprises 490,000 or so distinct CDR3 sequences, about 20% of which are singletons, and about 50% rests with the top ten. The germline V gene encodes CDR1 GTSNPN and CDR2 SVGIG (reference sequence). With V trimmed by 4 bases and J by 5 bases, 13 bases remained unmatched. The CDR3 runs 16 residues. Each ophthalmopathy patient scored at least 3 on the Clinical Activity Score and at least 4 on NOSPECS grade, with duration under 3 months. Diagnoses were established using clinical symptoms, serum thyroxine and TRAb, thyroid ultrasound and orbital computed tomography. This sample holds PBMCs from under 11 ml fresh peripheral blood.

The V call is TRBV30, the J call TRBJ2-1; 8 bases match TRBD2. Sequences were obtained from blood. The receptor was derived from a man aged 40-50 years with Graves' ophthalmopathy. The CDR3 loop reads CAWTAGGALRDNEQFF. The CDR3 region has the DNA TGTGCCTGGACCGCGGGGGGCGCCTTGAGGGACAATGAGCAGTTCTTC.